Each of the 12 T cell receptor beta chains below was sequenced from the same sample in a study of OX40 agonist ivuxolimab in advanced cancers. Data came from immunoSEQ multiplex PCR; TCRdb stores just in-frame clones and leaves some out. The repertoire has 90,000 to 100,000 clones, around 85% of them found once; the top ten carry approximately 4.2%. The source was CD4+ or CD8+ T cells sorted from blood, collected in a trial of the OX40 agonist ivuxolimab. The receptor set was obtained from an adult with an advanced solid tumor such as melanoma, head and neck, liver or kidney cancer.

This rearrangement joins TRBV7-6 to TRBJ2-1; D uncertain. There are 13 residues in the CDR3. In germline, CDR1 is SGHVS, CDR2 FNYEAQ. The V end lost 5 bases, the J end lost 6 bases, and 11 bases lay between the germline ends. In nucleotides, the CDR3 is TGTGCCAGCAGCCCCCTTATGGGCAATGAGCAGTTCTTC. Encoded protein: CASSPLMGNEQFF.

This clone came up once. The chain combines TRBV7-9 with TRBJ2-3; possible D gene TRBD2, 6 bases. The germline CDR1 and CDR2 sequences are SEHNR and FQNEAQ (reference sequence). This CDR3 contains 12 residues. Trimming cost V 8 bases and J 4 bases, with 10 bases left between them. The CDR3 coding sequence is TGTGCCAGCGCGCGGGGCCCAGATACGCAGTATTTT. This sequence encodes CASARGPDTQYF.

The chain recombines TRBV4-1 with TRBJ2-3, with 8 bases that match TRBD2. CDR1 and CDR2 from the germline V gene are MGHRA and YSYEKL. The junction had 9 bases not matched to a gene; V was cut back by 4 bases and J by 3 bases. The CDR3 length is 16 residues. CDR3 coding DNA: TGCGCCAGCAGCCCCCTTAAGCGGGAGTCAACAGATACGCAGTATTTT. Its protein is CASSPLKRESTDTQYF.

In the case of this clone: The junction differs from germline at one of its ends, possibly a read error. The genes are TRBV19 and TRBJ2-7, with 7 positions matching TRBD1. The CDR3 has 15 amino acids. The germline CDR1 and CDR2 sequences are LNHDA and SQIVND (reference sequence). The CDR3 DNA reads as TGTGCCAGTAGGAATCGACTCCGGGACAGCTACGAGCAGCACTTC. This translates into CASRNRLRDSYEQHF. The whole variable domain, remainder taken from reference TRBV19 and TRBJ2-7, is DGGITQSPKYLFRKEGQNVTLSCEQNLNHDAMYWYRQDPGQGLRLIYYSQIVNDFQKGDIAEGYSVSREKKESFPLTVTSAQKNPTAFYLCASRNRLRDSYEQHFGPGTRLTVT.

The CDR3 nucleotides are TGTGCCACCTCAGGAGGGGGAAGCGAGACCCAGTACTTC. Translation gives CATSGGGSETQYF. The V call is TRBV2, the J call TRBJ2-5; D possibly matches TRBD1 or TRBD2 (6 bases each). Germline V gives CDR1 SNHLY, CDR2 FYNNEI. The CDR3 loop spans 13 amino acids. V lost 10 bases to trimming and J lost 5 bases, with 17 bases between them.

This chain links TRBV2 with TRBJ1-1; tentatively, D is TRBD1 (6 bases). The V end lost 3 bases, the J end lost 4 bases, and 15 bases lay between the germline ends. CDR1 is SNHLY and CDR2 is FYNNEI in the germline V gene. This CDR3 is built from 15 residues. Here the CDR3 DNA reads TGTGCCAGCAGTGACTATAGACAGGCGACCACTGAAGCTTTCTTT. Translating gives CASSDYRQATTEAFF. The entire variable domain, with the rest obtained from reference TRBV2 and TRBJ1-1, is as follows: EPEVTQTPSHQVTQMGQEVILRCVPISNHLYFYWYRQILGQKVEFLVSFYNNEISEKSEIFDDQFSVERPDGSNFTLKIRSTKLEDSAMYFCASSDYRQATTEAFFGQGTRLTVV.

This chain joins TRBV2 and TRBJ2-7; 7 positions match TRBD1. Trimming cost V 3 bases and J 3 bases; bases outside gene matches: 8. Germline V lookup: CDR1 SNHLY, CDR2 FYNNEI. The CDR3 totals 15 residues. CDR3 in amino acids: CASSDLGGVIYEQYF. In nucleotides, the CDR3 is TGTGCCAGCAGTGATTTAGGGGGCGTCATCTACGAGCAGTACTTC. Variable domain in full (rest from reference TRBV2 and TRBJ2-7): EPEVTQTPSHQVTQMGQEVILRCVPISNHLYFYWYRQILGQKVEFLVSFYNNEISEKSEIFDDQFSVERPDGSNFTLKIRSTKLEDSAMYFCASSDLGGVIYEQYFGPGTRLTVT.

The CDR3 region has the DNA TGTGCCAGTAGTATAGATCCCAGCGGGAGCCCTCCACTTAATGAGCAGTTCTTC. Its translation is CASSIDPSGSPPLNEQFF. The rearrangement uses TRBV19 and TRBJ2-1, with 8 bases that match TRBD2. The CDR3 length is 18 residues. V lost 0 bases and J lost 7; bases outside the gene matches: 14. Germline V gene data show CDR1 as LNHDA and CDR2 as SQIVND (reference sequence).

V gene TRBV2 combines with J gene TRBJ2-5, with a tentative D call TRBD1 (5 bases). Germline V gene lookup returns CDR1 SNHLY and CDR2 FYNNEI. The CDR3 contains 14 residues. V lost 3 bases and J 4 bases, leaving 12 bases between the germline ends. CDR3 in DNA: TGTGCCAGCAGTGACAGGGCTAACGGAGAGACCCAGTACTTC. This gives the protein CASSDRANGETQYF.

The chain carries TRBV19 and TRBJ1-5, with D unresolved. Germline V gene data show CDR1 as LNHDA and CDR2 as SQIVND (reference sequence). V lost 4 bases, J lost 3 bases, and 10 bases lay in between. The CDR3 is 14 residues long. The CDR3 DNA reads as TGTGCCAGTAGTACACGACGGTTCAATCAGCCCCAGCATTTT. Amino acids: CASSTRRFNQPQHF.

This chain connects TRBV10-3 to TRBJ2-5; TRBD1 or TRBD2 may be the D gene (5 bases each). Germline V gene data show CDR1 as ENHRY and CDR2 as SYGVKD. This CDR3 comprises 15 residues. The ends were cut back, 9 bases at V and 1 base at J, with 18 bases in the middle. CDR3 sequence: CAIRSEGQGQETQYF. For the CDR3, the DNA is TGTGCCATACGAAGCGAGGGGCAGGGCCAAGAGACCCAGTACTTC.

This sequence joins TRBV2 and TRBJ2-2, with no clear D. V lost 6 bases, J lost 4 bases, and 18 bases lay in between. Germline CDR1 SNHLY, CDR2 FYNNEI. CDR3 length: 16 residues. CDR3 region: CASRDHSDLGTGELFF. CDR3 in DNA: TGTGCCAGCAGGGACCACAGCGATTTGGGCACCGGGGAGCTGTTTTTT.